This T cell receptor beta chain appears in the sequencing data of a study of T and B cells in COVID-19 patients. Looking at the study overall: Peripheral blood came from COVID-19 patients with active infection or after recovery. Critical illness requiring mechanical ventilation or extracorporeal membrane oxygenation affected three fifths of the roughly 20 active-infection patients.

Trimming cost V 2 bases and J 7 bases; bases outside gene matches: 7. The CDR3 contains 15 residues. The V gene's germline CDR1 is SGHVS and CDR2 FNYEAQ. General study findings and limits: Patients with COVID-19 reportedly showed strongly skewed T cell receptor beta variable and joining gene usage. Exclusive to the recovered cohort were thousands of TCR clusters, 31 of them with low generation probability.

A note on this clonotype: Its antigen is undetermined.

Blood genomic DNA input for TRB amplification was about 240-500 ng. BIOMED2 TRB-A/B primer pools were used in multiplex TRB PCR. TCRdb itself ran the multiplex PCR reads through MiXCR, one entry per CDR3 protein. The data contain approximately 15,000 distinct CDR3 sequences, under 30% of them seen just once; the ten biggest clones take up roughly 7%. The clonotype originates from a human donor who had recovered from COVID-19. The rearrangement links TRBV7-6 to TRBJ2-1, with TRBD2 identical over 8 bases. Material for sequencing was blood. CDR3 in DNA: TGTGCCAGCAGCTTATGGCTAGCGGGCGGGAATGAGCAGTTCTTC. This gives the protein CASSLWLAGGNEQFF.